Listed below are T cell receptor beta chains from one sample, sequenced in a study of blood T cell repertoires in COVID-19. Method: immunoSEQ multiplex PCR; TCRdb's copy keeps in-frame clones and lacks some. Of 90,000 to 120,000 clones listed, around 89% are singletons. The sequencing sample was made of peripheral blood. The receptors originated from a man between 45 and 60 years old with active or convalescent COVID-19. CDR3s include the opening cysteine and the closing phenylalanine or tryptophan. D genes are given only for firm matches. Part of the rows lack a size; the others show once, few, many or a class for expanded clones.

TRBJ2-1	TRBV7-2	-	15	TRBD1	TGTGCCAGCAGCCCATCCAGGGGGACCCACAATGAGCAGTTCTTC	CASSPSRGTHNEQFF
TRBJ1-4	TRBV27	-	14	-	TGTGCCAGCAGTTCCAGGGCTGCTAATGAAAAACTGTTTTTT	CASSSRAANEKLFF
TRBJ2-6	TRBV10-3	few	15	-	TGTGCCATCAGGCGTCATGGCTCTGGGGCCAACGTCCTGACTTTC	CAIRRHGSGANVLTF
TRBJ1-1	TRBV6-5	-	15	-	TGTGCCAGCAGTCCTATAAAGCCTGGGGAGACTGAAGCTTTCTTT	CASSPIKPGETEAFF
TRBJ2-1	TRBV9	once	14	-	TGTGCCAGCAGCGCCCTAGGAGGATACAATGAGCAGTTCTTC	CASSALGGYNEQFF
TRBJ1-1	TRBV30	-	13	-	TGTGCCTGGAGGGACAGTGGGGACACTGAAGCTTTCTTT	CAWRDSGDTEAFF
TRBJ2-7	TRBV10-3	-	13	TRBD1	TGTGCCACCAGGGACAGGGCCGCCTACGAGCAGTACTTC	CATRDRAAYEQYF
TRBJ2-7	TRBV11-2	-	15	TRBD2	TGTGCCAGCAGCCAAGGACTAGCGGGAACCGTCGAGCAGTACTTC	CASSQGLAGTVEQYF
TRBJ2-3	TRBV28	-	13	-	TGTGCCAGCAGGCAGGCGCTTACAGATACGCAGTATTTT	CASRQALTDTQYF
TRBJ2-7	TRBV10-3	once	14	-	TGTGCCATCAAGGCAGGGCAGGACAACTACGAGCAGTACTTC	CAIKAGQDNYEQYF
TRBJ2-1	TRBV24-1	-	13	-	TGTGCCACCACGAACAGTAACTACAATGAGCAGTTCTTC	CATTNSNYNEQFF
TRBJ1-1	TRBV19	-	15	-	TGTGCCAGTAGTATGCAGGGGCCGCGAAACACTGAAGCTTTCTTT	CASSMQGPRNTEAFF
TRBJ2-1	TRBV6-6	-	14	-	TGTGCCAGCAAGTTAGGGGATCGCTACAATGAGCAGTTCTTC	CASKLGDRYNEQFF
TRBJ2-7	TRBV11-2	-	17	TRBD2	TGTGCCAGCAGCTCAGGCTCTTCTAGCGGGAACCTCTACGAGCAGTACTTC	CASSSGSSSGNLYEQYF
TRBJ2-3	TRBV6-2/TRBV6-3	-	16	TRBD1	TGTGCCAGCAGTTACCCGCCGGGACAGGGGACAGATACGCAGTATTTT	CASSYPPGQGTDTQYF
TRBJ1-5	TRBV27	-	15	-	TGTGCCAGCACACAGACAGCGTTGAGCAATCAGCCCCAGCATTTT	CASTQTALSNQPQHF
TRBJ2-1	TRBV27	-	13	TRBD1	TGTGCCAGCAGTTCACCGGGACAGGGAAAGCAGTTCTTC	CASSSPGQGKQFF
TRBJ2-7	TRBV27	-	19	TRBD1	TGTGCCAGCAGCTCCTACCGGGACAGGGGGCGAATGAGGACCTACGAGCAGTACTTC	CASSSYRDRGRMRTYEQYF
TRBJ2-4	TRBV6-2/TRBV6-3	-	15	TRBD2	TGTGCCAGCAGTTACCATAGGACTAGCGGGAATGGCCAGTACTTC	CASSYHRTSGNGQYF
TRBJ2-1	TRBV28	-	16	TRBD2	TGTGCCAGCAGCCCGCCGGGACTAGCGGGAATCGCGGCGCAGTTCTTC	CASSPPGLAGIAAQFF
TRBJ2-1	TRBV6-2/TRBV6-3	-	15	TRBD2	TGTGCCAGCAGCCTAACTAGCGGGATCTTCAATGAGCAGTTCTTC	CASSLTSGIFNEQFF
TRBJ1-1	TRBV19	once	13	-	TGTGCCAGTAGTTACACGCTGAACACTGAAGCTTTCTTT	CASSYTLNTEAFF
TRBJ1-4	TRBV6-5	-	14	TRBD1	TGTGCCAGCAGTTATTCGGGGACAGATGAAAAACTGTTTTTT	CASSYSGTDEKLFF
TRBJ1-2	TRBV29-1	-	16	TRBD1	TGCAGCGTTGAAGACCCCGGGACAGGGGGGGCTTATGGCTACACCTTC	CSVEDPGTGGAYGYTF
TRBJ2-1	TRBV6-2/TRBV6-3	once	14	-	TGTGCCAGCAGTTATGAGCGGACCTACAATGAGCAGTTCTTC	CASSYERTYNEQFF
TRBJ1-1	TRBV7-8	once	18	-	TGTGCCAGCAGCTTGACACCTTTACGGGGTTCCGGGAACACTGAAGCTTTCTTT	CASSLTPLRGSGNTEAFF
TRBJ1-3	TRBV5-6	-	15	TRBD1	TGTGCCAGCAGCAGACCGGGGACAGCTGGAAACACCATATATTTT	CASSRPGTAGNTIYF
TRBJ1-2	TRBV27	-	15	TRBD1	TGTGCCAGCAGTTTAAATAACAGGGGGCGGGTTGGCTACACCTTC	CASSLNNRGRVGYTF
TRBJ2-7	TRBV4-3	few	14	-	TGCGCCAGCAGCCAAGGGACTCTTTCCTACGAGCAGTACTTC	CASSQGTLSYEQYF
TRBJ1-2	TRBV6-1	-	16	-	TGTGCCAGCAGTGATATAGGGCAGGGGAAGGCTGATGGCTACACCTTC	CASSDIGQGKADGYTF
TRBJ2-7	TRBV29-1	-	14	-	TGCAGCGTTGCTGGCAGGGGAAATTCATACGAGCAGTACTTC	CSVAGRGNSYEQYF
TRBJ2-6	TRBV29-1	-	13	-	TGCAGCGTTGCTACCTCTGGGGCCAACGTCCTGACTTTC	CSVATSGANVLTF
TRBJ1-4	TRBV27	many	15	-	TGTGCCAGCAGTTTATCCCACGGGTTTTATGAAAAACTGTTTTTT	CASSLSHGFYEKLFF
TRBJ2-2	TRBV6-5	-	15	TRBD1	TGTGCCAGCAGCCGACAGGGCGCGAACACCGGGGAGCTGTTTTTT	CASSRQGANTGELFF
TRBJ1-5	TRBV4-3	-	16	-	TGCGCCAGCAGCCATGGGTGGGGGGATAGCAATCAGCCCCAGCATTTT	CASSHGWGDSNQPQHF
TRBJ1-1	TRBV11-2	-	16	TRBD1	TGTGCCAGCAGCTTCGGAGGGGGCGCGATTTACACTGAAGCTTTCTTT	CASSFGGGAIYTEAFF
TRBJ1-4	TRBV7-5	-	15	-	TGTGCCAGAAGCCTATCGACAGGGCAGGTTGAAAAACTGTTTTTT	CARSLSTGQVEKLFF
TRBJ2-1	TRBV29-1	once	16	TRBD2	TGCAGCGCTCCTGGGGCTAGCGGGAGCTCCTACAATGAGCAGTTCTTC	CSAPGASGSSYNEQFF
TRBJ2-2	TRBV15	-	12	-	TGTGCCACCAGCAGACTCACCGGGGAGCTGTTTTTT	CATSRLTGELFF
TRBJ1-4	TRBV2	once	15	-	TGTGCCAGCAGTCAGAACAGCCGGAATAATGAAAAACTGTTTTTT	CASSQNSRNNEKLFF
TRBJ1-1	TRBV5-1	-	15	-	TGCGCCAGCAGCAACCCGGGACAAAGGAACACTGAAGCTTTCTTT	CASSNPGQRNTEAFF
TRBJ2-7	TRBV7-6	-	14	-	TGTGCCAGCAGCTTAGCGCAGGGTAGACACGAGCAGTACTTC	CASSLAQGRHEQYF
TRBJ1-5	TRBV6-5	-	15	TRBD1	TGTGCCAGCAGCGCCCCAGACAGGGGGCTAAGGCCCCAGCATTTT	CASSAPDRGLRPQHF
TRBJ2-7	TRBV27	-	14	TRBD1	TGTGCCAGCAGTCATGGACAGGGGGCCTACGAGCAGTACTTC	CASSHGQGAYEQYF
TRBJ2-7	TRBV12-3/TRBV12-4	-	13	TRBD1	TGTGCCAGCAGTTTGACAGGGGGCTACGAGCAGTACTTC	CASSLTGGYEQYF
TRBJ2-2	TRBV5-1	once	15	TRBD1	TGCGCCAGCAGCTTGGGTACAGGGGGCGAAGGGGAGCTGTTTTTT	CASSLGTGGEGELFF
TRBJ2-3	TRBV7-9	-	15	-	TGTGCCAGCAGCTTAGATCGGGGATACACAGATACGCAGTATTTT	CASSLDRGYTDTQYF
TRBJ2-3	TRBV30	-	12	TRBD2	TGTGCCCGGGGGGGTGGAGCAGATACGCAGTATTTT	CARGGGADTQYF
TRBJ2-6	TRBV9	-	20	-	TGTGCCAGCAGCGTAGGGAGGGCCACGCTAGCCCAGTCTGGGGCCAACGTCCTGACTTTC	CASSVGRATLAQSGANVLTF
TRBJ2-7	TRBV28	-	16	TRBD2	TGTGCCAGCAGGGGGGCAGACACTAGCGGGTCCTACGAGCAGTACTTC	CASRGADTSGSYEQYF
TRBJ1-2	TRBV28	-	14	TRBD1	TGTGCCAGCAGTTCTCCGGGACAGACCTATGGCTACACCTTC	CASSSPGQTYGYTF
TRBJ1-4	TRBV6-6	-	13	-	TGTGCCAGCAGTTACTTTTACAGGGAAAAAGGGTTTTTT	CASSYFYREKGFF
TRBJ1-5	TRBV24-1	-	20	-	TGTGCCACCAGTGATTATTCCTGGGGGAGGGGTGAGGATAGCAATCAGCCCCAGCATTTT	CATSDYSWGRGEDSNQPQHF